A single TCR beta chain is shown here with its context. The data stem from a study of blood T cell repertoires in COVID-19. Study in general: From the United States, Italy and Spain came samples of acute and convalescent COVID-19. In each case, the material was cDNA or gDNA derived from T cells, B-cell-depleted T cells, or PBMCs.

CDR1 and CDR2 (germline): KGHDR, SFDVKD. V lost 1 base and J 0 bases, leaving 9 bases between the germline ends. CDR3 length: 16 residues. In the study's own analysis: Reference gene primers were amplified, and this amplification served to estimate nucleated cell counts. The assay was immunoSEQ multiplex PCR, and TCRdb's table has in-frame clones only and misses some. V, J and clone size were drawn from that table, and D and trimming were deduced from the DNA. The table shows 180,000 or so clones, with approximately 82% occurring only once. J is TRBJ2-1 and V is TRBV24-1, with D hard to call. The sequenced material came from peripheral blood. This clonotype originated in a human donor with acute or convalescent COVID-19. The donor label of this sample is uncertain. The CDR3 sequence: CATSDFAASSYNEQFF. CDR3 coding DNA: TGTGCCACCAGTGATTTCGCGGCAAGCTCCTACAATGAGCAGTTCTTC.